The next 4 T cell receptor beta chains were all read from a single sample in a study of somatic mutations in cytotoxic T cells in rheumatoid arthritis. Generated by immunoSEQ multiplex PCR, the TCRdb table keeps only in-frame clones and is missing some. The table lists roughly 11,000 clones, roughly 74% of them singletons, with around two fifths in the top ten. The specimen was CD8+ T cells sorted from blood. These receptors were obtained from an adult with rheumatoid arthritis.

This clone appeared a few times. CDR3 sequence: CASPEFGQVNTEAFF. In nucleotides, the CDR3 is TGTGCCAGTCCGGAGTTTGGCCAGGTGAACACTGAAGCTTTCTTT. The V and J genes are TRBV19 and TRBJ1-1; no clear D. Trimming removed 8 bases from V and 0 bases from J, with 16 bases in between. CDR3 size: 15 residues. Per the germline V gene, CDR1 is LNHDA and CDR2 is SQIVND (reference sequence). The variable domain in full, completed from reference TRBV19 and TRBJ1-1, reads DGGITQSPKYLFRKEGQNVTLSCEQNLNHDAMYWYRQDPGQGLRLIYYSQIVNDFQKGDIAEGYSVSREKKESFPLTVTSAQKNPTAFYLCASPEFGQVNTEAFFGQGTRLTVV.

The V gene is TRBV7-9, the J gene TRBJ1-4; 9 nucleotides align to TRBD1. Germline V CDR1 and CDR2: SEHNR, FQNEAQ (reference sequence). The CDR3 is made up of 13 amino acids. CDR3 bases: TGTGCGAGCCGGGACAGGGATAATGAAAAACTGTTTTTT. Amino acid sequence: CASRDRDNEKLFF.

The chain links TRBV7-3 to TRBJ2-1, with 9 bases that match TRBD2. Per the germline V gene, CDR1 is SGHTA and CDR2 is FQGTGA. The CDR3 is 15 residues long. V lost 1 base to trimming and J lost 6 bases; unmatched junction nucleotides: 4. In DNA form, the CDR3 reads TGTGCCAGCAGCTTAATAGCGGGGGCCCCCAATGAGCAGTTCTTC. Translating gives CASSLIAGAPNEQFF. Together with reference TRBV7-3 and TRBJ2-1, the CDR3 gives the full variable domain: GAGVSQTPSNKVTEKGKYVELRCDPISGHTALYWYRQSLGQGPEFLIYFQGTGAADDSGLPNDRFFAVRPEGSVSTLKIQRTERGDSAVYLCASSLIAGAPNEQFFGPGTRLTVL.

This sequence joins TRBV7-8 and TRBJ2-2; TRBD1 might be the D (5 bases). Deletions cut 2 bases from V and 3 bases from J, with 10 bases between. The CDR3 is 15 residues long. The germline CDR1 and CDR2 sequences are SGHVS and FQNEAQ. The CDR3 protein is CASSLQGADTGELFF. The CDR3 DNA is TGTGCCAGCAGCTTACAGGGCGCGGACACCGGGGAGCTGTTTTTT.